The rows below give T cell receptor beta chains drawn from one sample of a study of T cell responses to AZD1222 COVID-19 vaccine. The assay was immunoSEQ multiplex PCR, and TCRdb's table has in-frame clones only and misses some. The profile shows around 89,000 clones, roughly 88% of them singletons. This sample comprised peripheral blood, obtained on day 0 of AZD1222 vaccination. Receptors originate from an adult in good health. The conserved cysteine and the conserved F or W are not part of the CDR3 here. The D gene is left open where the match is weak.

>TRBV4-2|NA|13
ASSQEVWGRGKLF
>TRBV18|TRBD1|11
ATQGTGDSPLH
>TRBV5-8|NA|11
ASSLMGSYEQY
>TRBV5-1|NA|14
ASSLGPGGRNTEAF
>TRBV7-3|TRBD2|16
ASSPESGGIHTHNEQF
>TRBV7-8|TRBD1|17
ASSWTTGGTSSMNSPLH
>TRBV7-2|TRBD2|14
ASSFIAGGPEDTQY
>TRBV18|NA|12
ASSPPSGQYGYT
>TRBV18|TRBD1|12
ASSPGQGLNIQY
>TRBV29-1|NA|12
SVEAPGMGTEAF
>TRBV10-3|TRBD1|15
AISPDRVGPLNYGYT
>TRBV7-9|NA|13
ASSLASSSGNTIY
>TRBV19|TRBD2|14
ASSLRQGGGLDEQF
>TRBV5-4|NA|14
ASSLEAARRDTEAF
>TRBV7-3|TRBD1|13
ASSSSGDSLYGYT
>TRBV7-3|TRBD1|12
ASSLDRGRLEQY
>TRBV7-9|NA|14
ASSLDRQGSYNEQF
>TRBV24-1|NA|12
ATSDFGPAGELF
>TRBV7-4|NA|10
ASPRGLTEAF
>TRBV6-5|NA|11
ASSPDRNQPQH
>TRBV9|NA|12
ASSPQGGGNEQF
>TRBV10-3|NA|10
AISEGSGGYT
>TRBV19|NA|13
ASRDGLGSNQPQH
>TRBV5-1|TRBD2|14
ASSAVTSGGWNEQF
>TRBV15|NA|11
ATSRVGNTEAF
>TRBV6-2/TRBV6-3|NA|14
ASSSRGNLGTDTQY
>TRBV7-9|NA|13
ASSLSSGQENGYT
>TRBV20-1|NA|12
SASKAGSTDTQY
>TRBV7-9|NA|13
ASSLGQGPNYGYT
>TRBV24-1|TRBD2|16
ATSDSGLARGSYNEQF
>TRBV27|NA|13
ASSRKGDYGEKLF
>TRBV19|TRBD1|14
ALPSRDRDGNQPQH
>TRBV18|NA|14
ASSLNPGSQNGELF
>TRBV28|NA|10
ASSLRYTEAF
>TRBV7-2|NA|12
ASSLISGDTEAF
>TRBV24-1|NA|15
ATSDLQQAGGLYEQY
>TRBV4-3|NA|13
ASSQPGQVNTEAF
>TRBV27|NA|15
ASSWDGPHYRNSPLH
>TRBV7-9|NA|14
ASSLGEAPGTGELF
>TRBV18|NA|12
ASSPTTLTDTQY
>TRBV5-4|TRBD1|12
ASSFGTGTDTQY
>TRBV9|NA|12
ASGLPGQNYGYT